This TCR beta chain was identified during a study of shared clonotypes between healthy human individuals. Whole-study results and caveats: Only blood underwent sampling, and tissue repertoires likely differ. Unshared clonotypes carried lower generation probabilities than those common to all four donors.

V lost 0 bases and J 13 bases, leaving 7 bases between the germline ends. The length of the CDR3 is 11 residues. Looked up from germline, CDR1 is SNHLY and CDR2 is FYNNEI. This clone was detected once. Its specificity is unknown. At a deep level, the assay was run. Genomic DNA (from each subset) was split evenly across several immunoSEQ plates. Measured with immunoSEQ multiplex PCR; TCRdb has only the in-frame clones, and not every one. Here the sample spans about 340,000 clones, less than 85% being singletons. The chain is built from TRBV2 and TRBJ2-1, with D uncertain. The TCR was taken from a man between 25 and 39 years old in good health. The specimen sequenced was memory CD4+ T cells sorted from blood. The subset: CD45RA-negative fraction. The CDR3 reads CASSEAIPQFF. DNA for the CDR3: TGTGCCAGCAGTGAAGCTATCCCCCAGTTCTTC. Full variable domain (outside the CDR3, taken from reference TRBV2 and TRBJ2-1): EPEVTQTPSHQVTQMGQEVILRCVPISNHLYFYWYRQILGQKVEFLVSFYNNEISEKSEIFDDQFSVERPDGSNFTLKIRSTKLEDSAMYFCASSEAIPQFFGPGTRLTVL.